This TCR beta chain was observed in a study of human T cells and chemical hapten exposure. Study-wide results and limits: Compared with pre-sensitization or healthy control sets, expanded TCRs clustered more.

With respect to this clonotype: Its antigen is not known. A much larger clone lies a single base off, so this may be a read error.

TCRdb used MiXCR to reprocess the RACE reads, holding one entry per CDR3 protein. The data contain 120,000 or so distinct CDR3 sequences, about 13% of them seen just once; the ten biggest clones take up 2.8%. Trimming pared 6 bases from V and 9 bases from J, leaving 24 bases between. CDR3 length equals 16 residues. CDR1 and CDR2 from the germline V gene are MNHEY and SVGAGI. This sample's time point: pre-sensitization, week 0. Stated treatment: therapeutic diphenylcyclopropenone sensitization with weekly scalp DPC. This receptor was taken from a woman aged 18-29 years with alopecia areata. Some clones in this sample may be carry-over from other donors' samples. The chain recombines TRBV6-5 with TRBJ2-1; the D gene is possibly TRBD2 (8 bases). This specimen was whole blood, taken in connection with sensitization to the hapten diphenylcyclopropenone (DPC). The CDR3 region is CASSRTSRGVPVEQFF. CDR3 in DNA: TGTGCCAGCAGCAGGACTAGCAGGGGGGTTCCTGTTGAGCAGTTCTTC.